Listed here is a single T cell receptor beta chain. As yet, its antigen is unknown. One entry per CDR3 protein results from TCRdb running MiXCR on the reads. Of 270,000 or so distinct CDR3 sequences in the sample, over 15% were seen once. This CDR3 is built from 14 residues. Trimming cost V 7 bases and J 2 bases, with 16 bases left between them. Germline loops: CDR1 SQVTM, CDR2 ANQGSEA. These data originate in a study of T cell repertoires in cytomegalovirus infection. Overall study: Indicated by public TCR beta signatures were CMV infection and matching HLA type. Notes on the study in general: Carriers of CMV plus the relevant HLA were identified by cumulative public TCR beta family frequency.

Sequences were obtained from CD8+ T cells from PBMCs. This TCR derives from a human donor in good health (CMV status not recorded). Some clones in this sample may be carry-over from other donors' samples. This chain connects TRBV29-1 to TRBJ2-3, with a weak D call TRBD1 (6 bases). CDR3 amino acids: CSASRGEVTDTQYF. The CDR3 DNA sequence: TGCAGCGCATCCAGGGGTGAGGTCACAGATACGCAGTATTTT.